This is a list of T cell receptor beta chains from one sample in a study of T-cell memory formation after mild COVID-19. From the 5' RACE reads, TCRdb called clonotypes with MiXCR, one entry per CDR3 protein. The profile shows fewer than 700,000 distinct CDR3 sequences, about 20% of them singletons. Specimen: PBMCs or a T cell subset sorted from them (not recorded which). Source of these receptors: an adult woman who had mild COVID-19 (a few samples of this study predate the infection). Cell type and time point are not known. Each CDR3 is given with its conserved first and last residue. Fields, in order: clone size, D gene, J gene, V gene, CDR3 DNA, CDR3 protein. A D gene is named only where the DNA matches it firmly. Clone size is given for some rows only: seen once, a few or many times, or a class if the clone is expanded.

clone size: few; D gene: TRBD1; J gene: TRBJ2-7; V gene: TRBV10-3; CDR3 DNA: TGTGCCATCAGTGGGACAGGGCCCCAGTACTTC; CDR3 protein: CAISGTGPQYF
clone size: few; D gene: .; J gene: TRBJ2-3; V gene: TRBV18; CDR3 DNA: TGTGCCAGCTCACCGAAGTCTACAGGGCCCAATTTT; CDR3 protein: CASSPKSTGPNF
clone size: few; D gene: .; J gene: TRBJ1-1; V gene: TRBV5-1; CDR3 DNA: TGCGCCAGCAGCTTGGCCAACCAGGGTGCAGGCACTGAAGCTTTCTTT; CDR3 protein: CASSLANQGAGTEAFF
clone size: few; D gene: TRBD2; J gene: TRBJ2-1; V gene: TRBV6-2/TRBV6-3; CDR3 DNA: TGTGCCAGCAGTTACTCTGGCGGGAGGGCCGACTCGTTCTTC; CDR3 protein: CASSYSGGRADSFF
clone size: .; D gene: .; J gene: TRBJ1-5; V gene: TRBV15; CDR3 DNA: TGTGCCACCAGCAGGGCGGGGGTTCAGCCCCAGCATTTT; CDR3 protein: CATSRAGVQPQHF
clone size: .; D gene: TRBD2; J gene: TRBJ2-7; V gene: TRBV20-1; CDR3 DNA: TGCAGTGCTAGGGGACTAGCGGGGAACTCCTACGAGCAGTACTTC; CDR3 protein: CSARGLAGNSYEQYF
clone size: once; D gene: TRBD2; J gene: TRBJ2-7; V gene: TRBV6-6; CDR3 DNA: TGTGCCAGCAGCCCCGGGGGTGGTCGGCGGGGGGAGCAGTACTTC; CDR3 protein: CASSPGGGRRGEQYF
clone size: .; D gene: TRBD1; J gene: TRBJ2-3; V gene: TRBV11-2; CDR3 DNA: TGTGCCAGCAGCTGGGTGGGACAGAGCACAGATACGCAGTATTTT; CDR3 protein: CASSWVGQSTDTQYF
clone size: few; D gene: TRBD2; J gene: TRBJ2-7; V gene: TRBV29-1; CDR3 DNA: TGCAGCGTTGAAGGACTAGCGGGAGTGGGGAGCTCCTACGAGCAGTACTTC; CDR3 protein: CSVEGLAGVGSSYEQYF
clone size: few; D gene: .; J gene: TRBJ2-3; V gene: TRBV29-1; CDR3 DNA: TGCAGCGTTGAAGTAGATACGCAGTATTTT; CDR3 protein: CSVEVDTQYF